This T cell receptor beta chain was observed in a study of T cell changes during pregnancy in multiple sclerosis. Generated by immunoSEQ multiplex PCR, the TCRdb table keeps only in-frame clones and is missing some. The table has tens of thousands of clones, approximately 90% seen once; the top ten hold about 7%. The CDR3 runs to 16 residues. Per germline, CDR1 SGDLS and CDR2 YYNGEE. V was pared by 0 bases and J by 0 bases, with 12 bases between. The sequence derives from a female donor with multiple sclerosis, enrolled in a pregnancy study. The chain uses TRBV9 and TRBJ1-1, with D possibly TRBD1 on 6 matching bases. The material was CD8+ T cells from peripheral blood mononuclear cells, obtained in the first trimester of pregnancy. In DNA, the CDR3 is TGTGCCAGCAGCGTAGACAGGGACGGGATGAACACTGAAGCTTTCTTT. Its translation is CASSVDRDGMNTEAFF.